This T cell receptor (beta chain) was profiled in a study of CDR3 diversity in severe acne. In germline, CDR1 is WSHSY, CDR2 SAAADI. V shed 0 bases, J shed 6 bases, and the junction held 7 bases outside the gene matches. This CDR3 has 15 amino acids. TCRdb reprocessed the PCR reads with MiXCR, giving one entry per CDR3 protein. Here the sample spans roughly 100,000 distinct CDR3 sequences, under 60% being singletons. Material for sequencing was blood. This chain uses TRBV10-2 with TRBJ2-7, with 8 positions matching TRBD2. This TCR was recovered from a male donor with acne. In DNA, the CDR3 is TGCGCCAGCAGTGAGTCGAGCGGGAGTCTTTCCGAGCAGTACTTC. It specifies CASSESSGSLSEQYF.